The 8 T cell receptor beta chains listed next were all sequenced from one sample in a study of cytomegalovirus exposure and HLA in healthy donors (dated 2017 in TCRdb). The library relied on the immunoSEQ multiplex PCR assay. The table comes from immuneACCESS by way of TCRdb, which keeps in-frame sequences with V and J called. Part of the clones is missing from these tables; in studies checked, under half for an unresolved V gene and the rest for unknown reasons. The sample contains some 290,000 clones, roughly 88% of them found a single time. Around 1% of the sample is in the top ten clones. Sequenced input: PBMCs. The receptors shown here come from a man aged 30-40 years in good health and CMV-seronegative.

Written as DNA, the CDR3 is TGTGCCAGCAGTCCCATGGGGGGGGGAACCGGGGAGCTGTTTTTT. Protein sequence: CASSPMGGGTGELFF. The V gene is TRBV2, the J gene TRBJ2-2, with 7 nucleotides matching TRBD2. The CDR3 length is 15 residues. Germline-derived CDR1 and CDR2 are SNHLY and FYNNEI. V dropped 5 bases and J dropped 5; count of bases not matched to a gene: 8.

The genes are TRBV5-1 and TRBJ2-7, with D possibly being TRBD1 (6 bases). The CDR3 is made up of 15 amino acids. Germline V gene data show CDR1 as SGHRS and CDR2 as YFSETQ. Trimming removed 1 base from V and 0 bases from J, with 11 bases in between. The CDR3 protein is CASSLSGTPSYEQYF. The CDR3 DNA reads TGCGCCAGCAGCTTGTCCGGGACACCCTCCTACGAGCAGTACTTC.

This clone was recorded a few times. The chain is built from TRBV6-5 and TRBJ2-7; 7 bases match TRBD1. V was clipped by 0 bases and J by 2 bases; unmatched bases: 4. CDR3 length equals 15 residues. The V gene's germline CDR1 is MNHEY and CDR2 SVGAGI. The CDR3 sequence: CASSYSFTGAYEQYF. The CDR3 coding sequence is TGTGCCAGCAGTTACTCGTTCACAGGGGCCTACGAGCAGTACTTC.

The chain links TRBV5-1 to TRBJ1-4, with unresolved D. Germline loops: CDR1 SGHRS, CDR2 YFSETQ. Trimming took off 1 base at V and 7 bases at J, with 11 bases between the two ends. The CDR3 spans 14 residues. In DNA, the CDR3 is TGCGCCAGCAGCTTGCAAGGGCGGGGTGAAAAACTGTTTTTT. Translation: CASSLQGRGEKLFF. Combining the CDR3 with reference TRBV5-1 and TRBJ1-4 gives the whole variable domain KAGVTQTPRYLIKTRGQQVTLSCSPISGHRSVSWYQQTPGQGLQFLFEYFSETQRNKGNFPGRFSGRQFSNSRSEMNVSTLELGDSALYLCASSLQGRGEKLFFGSGTQLSVL.

The CDR3 loop reads CASSKGVRDGEKLFF. DNA of the CDR3: TGTGCCAGCAGCAAAGGAGTCAGGGATGGCGAAAAACTGTTTTTT. This chain uses TRBV21-1 with TRBJ1-4; the D segment call TRBD1 is taken from the table without a DNA check. TRBV21-1 is a known pseudogene. This CDR3 spans 15 amino acids.

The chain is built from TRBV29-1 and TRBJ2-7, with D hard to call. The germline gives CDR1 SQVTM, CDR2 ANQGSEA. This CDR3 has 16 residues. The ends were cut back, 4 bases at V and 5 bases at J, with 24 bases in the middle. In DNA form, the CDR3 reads TGCAGCGTTGTTACGGCCAGGTTACTTATATCCCACGAGCAGTACTTC. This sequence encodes CSVVTARLLISHEQYF.

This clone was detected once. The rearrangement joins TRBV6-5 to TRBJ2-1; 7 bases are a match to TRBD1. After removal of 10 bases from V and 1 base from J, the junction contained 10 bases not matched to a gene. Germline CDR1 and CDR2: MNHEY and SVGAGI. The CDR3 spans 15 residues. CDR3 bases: TGTGCCACCCGACGACAGGGTGGGTCCTACAATGAGCAGTTCTTC. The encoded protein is CATRRQGGSYNEQFF.

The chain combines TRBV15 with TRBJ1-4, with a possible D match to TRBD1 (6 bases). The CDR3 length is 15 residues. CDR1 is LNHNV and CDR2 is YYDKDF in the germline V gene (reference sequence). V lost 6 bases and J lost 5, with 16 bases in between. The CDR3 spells CATSFQGIRNEKLFF. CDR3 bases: TGTGCCACCAGTTTTCAGGGGATACGGAATGAAAAACTGTTTTTT.